A single sample gave rise to the 16 T cell receptor beta chains below, sequenced in a study of blood T cell repertoires in COVID-19. Sequenced by immunoSEQ multiplex PCR; TCRdb stores in-frame clones only, minus some. The sample lists some 97,000 clones, approximately 90% occurring once. The sequenced sample was peripheral blood. These receptors were taken from a man aged 55 to 70 with acute or convalescent COVID-19.

In its sample, this clone was seen a few times. The chain is built from TRBV9 and TRBJ2-1, with 9 bases aligning to TRBD2. Per the germline V gene, CDR1 is SGDLS and CDR2 is YYNGEE. Trimming took 0 bases from V and 6 from J; bases not matched to a gene: 7. The CDR3 is 16 residues long. CDR3 region: CASSVVGGGASNEQFF. For the CDR3, the DNA is TGTGCCAGCAGCGTAGTCGGCGGGGGGGCCTCCAATGAGCAGTTCTTC. The full variable domain, completed using reference TRBV9 and TRBJ2-1, is DSGVTQTPKHLITATGQRVTLRCSPRSGDLSVYWYQQSLDQGLQFLIQYYNGEERAKGNILERFSAQQFPDLHSELNLSSLELGDSALYFCASSVVGGGASNEQFFGPGTRLTVL.

The chain couples TRBV29-1 to TRBJ2-7; 9 positions agree with TRBD1. CDR1 is SQVTM and CDR2 is ANQGSEA in the germline V gene. The CDR3 covers 13 residues. With 3 bases clipped from V and 5 bases from J, the junction kept 5 bases outside the gene matches. CDR3 residues: CSVDGDRVNEQYF. CDR3 nucleotide sequence: TGCAGCGTTGATGGGGACAGGGTGAACGAGCAGTACTTC.

The V gene is TRBV19, the J gene TRBJ2-1; D not certain. The CDR3 covers 15 residues. With 2 bases removed from V and 1 base from J, the gap between germline ends came to 9 bases. CDR1 and CDR2 from the germline V gene are LNHDA and SQIVND (reference sequence). CDR3 sequence: CASSITIGSYNEQFF. The CDR3 coding sequence is TGTGCCAGTAGTATAACAATCGGGTCCTACAATGAGCAGTTCTTC.

This clone showed up just once. The chain couples TRBV12-3 or TRBV12-4 to TRBJ1-3; D is possibly TRBD1 (6 bases). V lost 5 bases and J 4 bases, leaving 9 bases between the germline ends. CDR3 size: 13 residues. The CDR3 region is CASSRGGGNTIYF. As DNA, the CDR3 is TGTGCCAGCAGTCGGGGGGGCGGAAACACCATATATTTT.

This clone has only one observation. The V gene is TRBV19, the J gene TRBJ1-2, with D perhaps matching TRBD1 (5 bases). Germline V gene data show CDR1 as LNHDA and CDR2 as SQIVND (reference sequence). V lost 6 bases and J 0 bases, leaving 17 bases between the germline ends. There are 16 residues in the CDR3. This CDR3 is CASSPQGSQTNYGYTF. In DNA form, the CDR3 reads TGTGCCAGTAGCCCTCAGGGTTCGCAGACTAACTATGGCTACACCTTC. The complete variable domain, with remaining parts taken from reference TRBV19 and TRBJ1-2, reads DGGITQSPKYLFRKEGQNVTLSCEQNLNHDAMYWYRQDPGQGLRLIYYSQIVNDFQKGDIAEGYSVSREKKESFPLTVTSAQKNPTAFYLCASSPQGSQTNYGYTFGSGTRLTVV.

This rearrangement joins TRBV5-1 to TRBJ2-2; D uncertain. The CDR3 runs 14 residues. Germline lookup yields CDR1 SGHRS and CDR2 YFSETQ. V lost 5 bases, J lost 4 bases, and 12 bases lay in between. This chain's CDR3 is CASSPLPSTGELFF. The DNA of the CDR3 is TGCGCCAGCAGTCCACTACCGAGCACCGGGGAGCTGTTTTTT. The complete variable domain, with remaining parts taken from reference TRBV5-1 and TRBJ2-2, reads KAGVTQTPRYLIKTRGQQVTLSCSPISGHRSVSWYQQTPGQGLQFLFEYFSETQRNKGNFPGRFSGRQFSNSRSEMNVSTLELGDSALYLCASSPLPSTGELFFGEGSRLTVL.

The V call is TRBV5-1, the J call TRBJ1-4; 11 bases map to TRBD1. J was trimmed by 3 bases and V by 3 bases; bases with no gene match: 13. The germline V gene has CDR1 SGHRS and CDR2 YFSETQ. The CDR3 length is 19 residues. In nucleotides, the CDR3 is TGCGCCAGCAGCTCCCGGACAGGGGGCCCCGATCATTCTAATGAAAAACTGTTTTTT. It yields the protein CASSSRTGGPDHSNEKLFF.

The chain recombines TRBV5-4 with TRBJ2-7, with a possible D match to TRBD1 (6 bases). This CDR3 spans 14 amino acids. Germline CDR1 SGHNT, CDR2 YYREEE (reference sequence). Between the trimmed V and J ends, which lost 4 bases and 2 bases, there was a span of 13 bases. The CDR3 protein is CASSVNRATYEQYF. DNA of the CDR3: TGTGCCAGCAGCGTCAACAGGGCCACCTACGAGCAGTACTTC.

This sequence joins TRBV5-4 and TRBJ2-6; D gene uncertain. Germline V gives CDR1 SGHNT, CDR2 YYREEE (reference sequence). There are 16 residues in the CDR3. V lost 3 bases, J lost 2 bases, and 12 bases lay in between. The CDR3 nucleotides are TGTGCCAGCAGCTCTTGGCAGTTTGCTGGGGCCAACGTCCTGACTTTC. This codes for CASSSWQFAGANVLTF.

This clone was seen repeatedly, ten times or more. The chain couples TRBV24-1 to TRBJ2-2; 8 nucleotides line up with TRBD2. Trimming at V came to 4 bases and at J to 6 bases, leaving 6 bases not matched to a gene. This CDR3 is built from 15 residues. Germline-derived CDR1 and CDR2 are KGHDR and SFDVKD. In DNA, the CDR3 is TGTGCCACCAGTGAGACGGGGGGGCTTCCCGGGGAGCTGTTTTTT. It yields the protein CATSETGGLPGELFF.

The chain has TRBV29-1 and TRBJ2-3, with 7 bases matching TRBD2. This CDR3 region has 16 residues. Germline V lookup: CDR1 SQVTM, CDR2 ANQGSEA. V dropped 1 base and J dropped 0; count of bases not matched to a gene: 7. CDR3 protein: CSVEGLAATSTDTQYF. In nucleotides, the CDR3 is TGCAGCGTTGAAGGGCTAGCGGCGACTAGCACAGATACGCAGTATTTT.

Only a few counts were recorded for this clone. The chain is built from TRBV5-6 and TRBJ1-6; D call uncertain. The CDR3 loop spans 15 amino acids. Germline CDR1 SGHDT, CDR2 YYEEEE. Deletions cut 0 bases from V and 9 bases from J, with 13 bases between. CDR3 DNA sequence: TGTGCCAGCAGCTTGGAAGGGAGCGTGAGTTCACCCCTCCACTTT. Amino acid sequence: CASSLEGSVSSPLHF.

This chain joins TRBV18 and TRBJ1-5, with TRBD1 matching over 8 bases. The CDR3 is 13 amino acids. Germline V CDR1 and CDR2: KGHSH, LQKENI. Trimming took 6 bases from V and 5 from J; bases not matched to a gene: 3. The CDR3, as DNA: TGTGCCAGCTCGCAGACAGGGGATCAGCCCCAGCATTTT. Protein product: CASSQTGDQPQHF. Variable domain in full (rest from reference TRBV18 and TRBJ1-5): NAGVMQNPRHLVRRRGQEARLRCSPMKGHSHVYWYRQLPEEGLKFMVYLQKENIIDESGMPKERFSAEFPKEGPSILRIQQVVRGDSAAYFCASSQTGDQPQHFGDGTRLSIL.

The chain carries TRBV21-1 and TRBJ1-6; TRBD1, the table's D call, lacks a check against the DNA. TRBV21-1 is a documented pseudogene. The CDR3 runs to 15 residues. The CDR3 nucleotides are TGTGCCAGCGGGGGGACAGGAAAAGGTGATTCACCCCTCCACTTT. Translating it yields CASGGTGKGDSPLHF.

The chain uses TRBV27 and TRBJ2-5; TRBD1 matches at 12 bases. The CDR3 is made up of 16 amino acids. Losses at the gene ends were 1 base for V and 5 bases for J; bases not matched to a gene: 5. CDR1 and CDR2 (germline): MNHEY, SMNVEV (reference sequence). CDR3 nucleotides: TGTGCCAGCAGTTTATGGGGGACAGGGGGCCCGGAGACCCAGTACTTC. This encodes CASSLWGTGGPETQYF.

Only one count was recorded for this clone. V and J are TRBV10-3 and TRBJ1-1, with 8 bases that match TRBD1. The CDR3 length is 15 residues. Trimming removed 7 bases from V and 1 base from J; junction bases left unmatched: 8. Germline CDR1 reads ENHRY; CDR2 reads SYGVKD. CDR3 bases: TGTGCCATCAAGGGACAGGCCGACGGGAACACTGAAGCTTTCTTT. Residues: CAIKGQADGNTEAFF.